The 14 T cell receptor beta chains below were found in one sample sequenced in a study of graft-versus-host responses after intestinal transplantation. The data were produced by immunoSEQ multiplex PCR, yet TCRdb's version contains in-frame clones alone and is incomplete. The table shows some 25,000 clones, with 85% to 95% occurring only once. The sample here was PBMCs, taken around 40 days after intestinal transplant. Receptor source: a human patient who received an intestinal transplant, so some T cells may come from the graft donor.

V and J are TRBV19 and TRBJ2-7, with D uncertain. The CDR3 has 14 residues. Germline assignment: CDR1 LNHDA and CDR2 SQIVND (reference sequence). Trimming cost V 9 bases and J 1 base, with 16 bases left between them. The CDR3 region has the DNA TGTGCCAGCCGTCCGACATGGGTGTCCTACGAGCAGTACTTC. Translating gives CASRPTWVSYEQYF.

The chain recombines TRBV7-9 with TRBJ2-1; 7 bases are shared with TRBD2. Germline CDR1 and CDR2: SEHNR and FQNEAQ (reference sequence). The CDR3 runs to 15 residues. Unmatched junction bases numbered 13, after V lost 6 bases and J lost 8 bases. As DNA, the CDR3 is TGTGCCAGCAGTTCCAGCGGGAACAATTGGGATGAGCAGTTCTTC. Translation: CASSSSGNNWDEQFF.

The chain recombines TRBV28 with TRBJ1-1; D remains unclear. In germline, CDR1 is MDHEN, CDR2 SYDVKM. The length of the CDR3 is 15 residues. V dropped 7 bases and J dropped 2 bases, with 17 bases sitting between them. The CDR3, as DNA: TGTGCCAGCACCACCCTCCGAGGAGGCAACACTGAAGCTTTCTTT. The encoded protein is CASTTLRGGNTEAFF.

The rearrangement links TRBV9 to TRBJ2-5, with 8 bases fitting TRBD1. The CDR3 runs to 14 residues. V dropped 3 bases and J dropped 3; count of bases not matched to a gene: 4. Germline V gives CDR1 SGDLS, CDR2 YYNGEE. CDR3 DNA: TGTGCCAGCAGCGATCAGGGGGCTGAAGAGACCCAGTACTTC. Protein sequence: CASSDQGAEETQYF.

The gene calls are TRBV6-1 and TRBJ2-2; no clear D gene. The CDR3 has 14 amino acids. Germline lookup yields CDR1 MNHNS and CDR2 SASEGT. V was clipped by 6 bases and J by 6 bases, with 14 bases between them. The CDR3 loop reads CASSLHDSPGELFF. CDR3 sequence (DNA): TGTGCCAGCAGCCTCCACGATTCCCCCGGGGAGCTGTTTTTT.

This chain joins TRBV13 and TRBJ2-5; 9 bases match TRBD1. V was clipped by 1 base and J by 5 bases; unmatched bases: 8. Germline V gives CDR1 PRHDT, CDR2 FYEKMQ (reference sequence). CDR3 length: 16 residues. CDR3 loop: CASSLVEQGASETQYF. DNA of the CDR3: TGTGCCAGCAGCTTAGTCGAACAGGGGGCGTCGGAGACCCAGTACTTC. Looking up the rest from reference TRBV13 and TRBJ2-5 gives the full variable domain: AAGVIQSPRHLIKEKRETATLKCYPIPRHDTVYWYQQGPGQDPQFLISFYEKMQSDKGSIPDRFSAQQFSDYHSELNMSSLELGDSALYFCASSLVEQGASETQYFGPGTRLLVL.

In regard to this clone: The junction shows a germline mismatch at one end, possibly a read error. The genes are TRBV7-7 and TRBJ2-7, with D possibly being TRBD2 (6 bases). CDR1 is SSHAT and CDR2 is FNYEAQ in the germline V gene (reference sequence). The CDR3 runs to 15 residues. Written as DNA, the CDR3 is TGTGCTAGCAGCTTAGGGGCGGGAAGCTCCTACGAGCAGTACTTC. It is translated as CASSLGAGSSYEQYF.

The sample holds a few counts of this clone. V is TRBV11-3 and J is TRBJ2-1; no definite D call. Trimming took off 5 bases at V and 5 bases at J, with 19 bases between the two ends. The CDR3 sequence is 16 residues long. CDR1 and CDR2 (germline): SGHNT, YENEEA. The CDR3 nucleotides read TGTGCCAGCAGCAGATATGGACCCCCGCCCCACAATGAGCAGTTCTTC. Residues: CASSRYGPPPHNEQFF.

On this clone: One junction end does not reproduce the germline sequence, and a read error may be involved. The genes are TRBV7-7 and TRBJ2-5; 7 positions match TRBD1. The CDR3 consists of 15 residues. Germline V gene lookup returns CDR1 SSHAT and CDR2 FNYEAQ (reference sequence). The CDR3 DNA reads TGTGCTAGCAGCTTAGGGGGCCTCTGGGGGGAGACCCAGTACTTC. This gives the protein CASSLGGLWGETQYF.

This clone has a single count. CDR3 DNA sequence: TGTGCCAGTAGTATTGGGGATAACACTGAAGCTTTCTTT. Its translation: CASSIGDNTEAFF. This chain links TRBV19 with TRBJ1-1; no reliable D call. CDR3 length: 13 amino acids. Germline V lookup: CDR1 LNHDA, CDR2 SQIVND (reference sequence). V shed 3 bases and J shed 2 bases, with 7 bases lying between them.

The CDR3 DNA sequence: TGTGCCAGCAGCTTAGCGGGAGGAGCATACAATGAGCAGTTCTTC. It codes for CASSLAGGAYNEQFF. This chain links TRBV7-3 with TRBJ2-1, with TRBD2 identical over 8 bases. Trimming removed 2 bases from V and 4 bases from J; junction bases left unmatched: 4. CDR3 length: 15 amino acids. Germline loops: CDR1 SGHTA, CDR2 FQGTGA.

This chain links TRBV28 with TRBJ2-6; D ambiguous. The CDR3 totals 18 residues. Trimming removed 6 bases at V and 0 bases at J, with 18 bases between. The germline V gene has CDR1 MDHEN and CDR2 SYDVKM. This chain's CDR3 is CASSQDWLHISGANVLTF. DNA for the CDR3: TGTGCCAGCAGCCAGGATTGGTTACATATCTCTGGGGCCAACGTCCTGACTTTC.

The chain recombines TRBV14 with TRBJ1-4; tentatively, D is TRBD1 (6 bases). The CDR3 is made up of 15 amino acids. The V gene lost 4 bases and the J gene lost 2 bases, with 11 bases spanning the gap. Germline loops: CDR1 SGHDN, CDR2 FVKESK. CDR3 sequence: CASSPRQATNEKLFF. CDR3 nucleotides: TGTGCCAGCAGCCCAAGACAGGCGACTAATGAAAAACTGTTTTTT.

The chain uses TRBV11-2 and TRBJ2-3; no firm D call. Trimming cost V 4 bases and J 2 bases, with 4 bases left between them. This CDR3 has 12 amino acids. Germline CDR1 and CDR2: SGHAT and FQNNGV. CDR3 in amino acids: CASSYFTDTQYF. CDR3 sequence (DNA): TGTGCCAGCAGCTATTTCACAGATACGCAGTATTTT.